A selection of T cell receptor beta chains follows, all from one sample in a study of blood T cell repertoires in COVID-19. The protocol was immunoSEQ multiplex PCR, while the TCRdb copy is restricted to in-frame clones and leaves out a portion. The table records about 240,000 clones, around 84% of them present only once. The source material was peripheral blood. The source is a woman in her 70s with active or convalescent COVID-19. CDR3s include the opening cysteine and the closing phenylalanine or tryptophan. D genes are given only for firm matches. Not all rows give a size; the values are once, few, many and, for expanded clones, a class.

clone size,D gene,J gene,V gene,CDR3 protein,CDR3 DNA
-,TRBD2,TRBJ2-2,TRBV7-6,CASSLRVSSGGPNTGELFF,TGTGCCAGCAGCTTAAGGGTCTCTAGCGGGGGGCCGAACACCGGGGAGCTGTTTTTT
-,TRBD2,TRBJ2-1,TRBV18,CASSPARVAGVNEQFF,TGTGCCAGCTCACCCGCCAGGGTAGCGGGGGTCAATGAGCAGTTCTTC
-,-,TRBJ1-5,TRBV10-3,CAIILRGDQPQHF,TGTGCCATCATCCTCAGGGGAGATCAGCCCCAGCATTTT
-,-,TRBJ1-4,TRBV19,CASTPSRTATNEKLFF,TGTGCCAGTACCCCATCTCGGACAGCAACTAATGAAAAACTGTTTTTT
-,-,TRBJ1-2,TRBV19,CASSKSRDYGYTF,TGTGCCAGTAGTAAATCTCGGGACTATGGCTACACCTTC
-,-,TRBJ2-7,TRBV5-1,CASSLGAEEYEQYF,TGCGCCAGCAGCTTGGGTGCGGAGGAGTACGAGCAGTACTTC
-,-,TRBJ1-6,TRBV6-2/TRBV6-3,CASSLLEDSYNSPLHF,TGTGCCAGCAGTCTCCTGGAGGACTCCTATAATTCACCCCTCCACTTT
few,TRBD1,TRBJ1-2,TRBV19,CASSIRPTGSYPFSYGYTF,TGTGCCAGTAGTATACGTCCGACAGGGTCCTATCCTTTTTCGTATGGCTACACCTTC
-,-,TRBJ2-7,TRBV13,CASSFGEFSYEQYF,TGTGCCAGCAGCTTCGGGGAATTCTCCTACGAGCAGTACTTC
-,-,TRBJ2-7,TRBV7-9,CASSLVPRAQAYEQYF,TGTGCCAGCAGCTTAGTCCCCAGGGCTCAGGCCTACGAGCAGTACTTC
-,TRBD2,TRBJ2-2,TRBV7-2,CASSRGTTNTGELFF,TGTGCCAGCAGCCGGGGGACTACCAACACCGGGGAGCTGTTTTTT
-,-,TRBJ1-2,TRBV6-5,CASSSLYGYTF,TGTGCCAGCAGTAGCCTATATGGCTACACCTTC
-,-,TRBJ1-4,TRBV19,CASSPAGGRAEKLFF,TGTGCCAGTAGCCCGGCGGGGGGGCGCGCTGAAAAACTGTTTTTT
once,-,TRBJ1-1,TRBV6-2/TRBV6-3,CASSYALGTGMPNTEAFF,TGTGCCAGCAGTTACGCCTTGGGCACGGGGATGCCGAACACTGAAGCTTTCTTT
-,TRBD1,TRBJ1-5,TRBV5-5,CASSPLGQGERQPQHF,TGTGCCAGCAGCCCCTTGGGACAGGGGGAAAGACAGCCCCAGCATTTT
-,-,TRBJ1-2,TRBV7-8,CASSLGRRVERGYTF,TGTGCCAGCAGCTTAGGTCGGCGCGTAGAGCGTGGCTACACCTTC
-,-,TRBJ2-1,TRBV6-6,CATIPLRGADNEQFF,TGTGCCACGATCCCCTTACGCGGGGCCGACAATGAGCAGTTCTTC
-,TRBD2,TRBJ2-5,TRBV7-8,CASSLGSGGAKETQYF,TGTGCCAGCAGCTTAGGGTCCGGGGGGGCAAAAGAGACCCAGTACTTC
-,-,TRBJ1-2,TRBV28,CASTKQGRNYGYTF,TGTGCCAGCACCAAACAGGGACGGAACTATGGCTACACCTTC
-,-,TRBJ2-5,TRBV5-4,CASRQLGVGETQYF,TGTGCCAGTCGTCAACTGGGAGTGGGGGAGACCCAGTACTTC
-,TRBD1,TRBJ1-2,TRBV27,CASSPRGTGRDRGGYGYTF,TGTGCCAGCAGCCCTAGGGGGACAGGGAGGGACAGGGGAGGCTATGGCTACACCTTC
-,-,TRBJ1-5,TRBV27,CASSLIGVGQPQHF,TGTGCCAGCAGTTTAATAGGGGTTGGTCAGCCCCAGCATTTT
few,-,TRBJ1-5,TRBV19,CASRPSLDRGWDQPQHF,TGTGCCAGTAGGCCCAGCCTGGACAGAGGGTGGGATCAGCCCCAGCATTTT
-,TRBD1,TRBJ1-2,TRBV6-6,CASTPGTALYGYTF,TGTGCCAGCACCCCCGGGACAGCCCTCTATGGCTACACCTTC
once,-,TRBJ1-1,TRBV7-6,CASSLGGQLLREAFF,TGTGCCAGCAGCTTAGGTGGGCAGCTACTCCGTGAAGCTTTCTTT
-,TRBD1,TRBJ2-2,TRBV18,CASSPTYRGSTGELFF,TGTGCCAGCTCACCTACTTACAGGGGTTCCACCGGGGAGCTGTTTTTT
-,-,TRBJ1-1,TRBV5-1,CASSSGRNTEAFF,TGCGCCAGCAGCTCTGGCCGTAACACTGAAGCTTTCTTT
-,-,TRBJ2-1,TRBV7-2,CASSLRSFDEQFF,TGTGCCAGCAGCTTACGCAGTTTCGATGAGCAGTTCTTC
-,-,TRBJ2-7,TRBV7-2,CASSLIVGGRYEQYF,TGTGCCAGCAGCCTTATCGTGGGGGGTAGATACGAGCAGTACTTC
few,-,TRBJ1-1,TRBV5-6,CASSALQVSSGEAFF,TGTGCCAGCAGCGCCTTACAGGTTAGTTCGGGCGAAGCTTTCTTT
once,-,TRBJ1-1,TRBV6-5,CASSQQGLNTEAFF,TGTGCCAGCAGTCAACAGGGTTTGAACACTGAAGCTTTCTTT
-,-,TRBJ1-1,TRBV29-1,CSGNEGNTEAFF,TGCAGCGGTAACGAGGGGAACACTGAAGCTTTCTTT
-,-,TRBJ1-2,TRBV24-1,CATSDGGTGYTF,TGTGCCACCAGTGATGGAGGTACCGGCTACACCTTC
-,-,TRBJ2-1,TRBV2,CASSETLGPWGQFF,TGTGCCAGCAGTGAAACACTAGGACCCTGGGGGCAGTTCTTC
-,-,TRBJ1-1,TRBV7-8,CASREAGLKRGTEAFF,TGTGCCAGCAGGGAAGCGGGGTTAAAGAGGGGCACTGAAGCTTTCTTT
-,TRBD1,TRBJ2-3,TRBV7-2,CASSLADRGTDTQYF,TGTGCCAGCAGCTTAGCGGACAGGGGCACAGATACGCAGTATTTT
-,-,TRBJ1-2,TRBV18,CASSPRGTVGYTF,TGTGCCAGCTCACCACGCGGGACTGTCGGCTACACCTTC
-,-,TRBJ1-1,TRBV9,CASSVAGVPEAFF,TGTGCCAGCAGCGTAGCAGGGGTACCCGAAGCTTTCTTT
-,-,TRBJ2-6,TRBV27,CASSALRGTGANVLTF,TGTGCCAGCAGTGCGCTCAGGGGAACGGGGGCCAACGTCCTGACTTTC
-,TRBD2,TRBJ2-1,TRBV6-4,CASSRTSGGTINEQFF,TGTGCCAGCAGCCGGACTAGCGGGGGGACAATCAATGAGCAGTTCTTC
-,-,TRBJ1-1,TRBV11-3,CASSLVYTGKNTEAFF,TGTGCCAGCAGCTTAGTTTACACCGGGAAGAACACTGAAGCTTTCTTT
-,-,TRBJ2-7,TRBV3-1/TRBV3-2,CASSRLRGGNEQYF,TGTGCCAGCAGCCGCCTCAGGGGAGGGAACGAGCAGTACTTC
-,-,TRBJ1-2,TRBV18,CASWGTYYGYTF,TGTGCCAGCTGGGGCACCTACTATGGCTACACCTTC
-,TRBD1,TRBJ2-7,TRBV6-1,CASSEPRPGQVFYEQYF,TGTGCCAGCAGCGAACCCCGTCCGGGACAGGTGTTTTACGAGCAGTACTTC
-,-,TRBJ1-6,TRBV20-1,CSASLEYQGFRNSPLHF,TGCAGTGCTAGTCTCGAATATCAGGGATTTAGGAATTCACCCCTCCACTTT
-,TRBD1,TRBJ1-1,TRBV6-5,CASSPYRGTEAFF,TGTGCCAGCAGTCCCTACAGGGGCACTGAAGCTTTCTTT
-,-,TRBJ2-1,TRBV14,CASSRTGHTMGEQFF,TGTGCCAGCAGTCGAACAGGGCACACAATGGGTGAGCAGTTCTTC
-,TRBD2,TRBJ2-7,TRBV7-2,CASSPASSGVYEQYF,TGTGCCAGCAGTCCAGCCTCTAGCGGGGTTTACGAGCAGTACTTC
-,-,TRBJ1-2,TRBV19,CASTLHPTGGYTF,TGTGCCAGTACACTACACCCGACTGGCGGCTACACCTTC
-,TRBD1,TRBJ1-4,TRBV7-6,CASSLGQGTPKWFF,TGTGCCAGCAGCCTTGGACAGGGAACTCCGAAGTGGTTTTTT
-,-,TRBJ2-3,TRBV7-8,CASSLRGSTDTQYF,TGTGCCAGCAGCTTAAGGGGGAGCACAGATACGCAGTATTTT
-,-,TRBJ2-2,TRBV9,CASSAPRVGPGELFF,TGTGCCAGCAGCGCCCCCCGGGTGGGGCCAGGGGAGCTGTTTTTT
-,-,TRBJ1-1,TRBV7-3,CASSPTGGVTEAFF,TGTGCCAGCAGCCCCACCGGAGGAGTCACTGAAGCTTTCTTT
-,TRBD2,TRBJ2-1,TRBV29-1,CSAGTSGGTKQFF,TGCAGCGCCGGGACTAGCGGGGGGACGAAGCAGTTCTTC
-,TRBD1,TRBJ2-5,TRBV6-5,CASSPRGGLLTQYF,TGTGCCAGCAGCCCACGAGGGGGCCTCCTGACCCAGTACTTC
-,-,TRBJ1-3,TRBV12-5,CASGLSRAYSGNTIYF,TGTGCTAGTGGACTGAGCCGAGCCTACTCTGGAAACACCATATATTTT
-,-,TRBJ2-4,TRBV10-1,CASSESGLGLNIQYF,TGCGCCAGCAGTGAGTCGGGACTGGGCCTAAACATTCAGTACTTC